Detailed here is one TCR beta chain. The investigators split CD4+ cells into a CD45RA+ naive subset and a CD45RA-negative memory subset. This sample was included in a study of shared clonotypes between healthy human individuals. Data came from immunoSEQ multiplex PCR; TCRdb stores just in-frame clones and leaves some out. This sample has over a million clones, with approximately 96% found just once. This CDR3 is built from 17 residues. The receptor was derived from a young man in good health. The V and J genes are TRBV12-2 and TRBJ2-1; the DNA was not compared with TRBD2, the D call given in the table. TRBV12-2 is a recognized pseudogene. The sample was naive CD4+ T cells sorted from blood. Subset reported: CD45RA+ positively selected. In DNA, the CDR3 is TGTGCAAGTCGCTTCCCTGGGCTAGCGGGGACCTACAATGAGCAGTTCTTC. Translation: CASRFPGLAGTYNEQFF.